This T cell receptor (beta chain) was documented in a study of cytomegalovirus exposure and HLA in healthy donors. General study points: Per published accounts, TCR beta sequences correctly predicted the HLA-A and HLA-B alleles of most subjects. An Asian-associated ancestry cluster reportedly showed fewer N-insertions than the approximately 690-donor mean in a later analysis. In vitro work confirmed that a few CMV-associated chains recognize CMV antigens. Later analysis revealed greater clonal expansion in HLA-associated TCR beta chains than in equally common others.

It was with 60 Vbeta and 13 Jbeta primers that the PCR ran. Generated by immunoSEQ multiplex PCR, the TCRdb table keeps only in-frame clones and is missing some. The data show 180,000 or so clones, 65% to 85% seen once. A note on this clone: Antigen specificity is unknown.

CDR1 is LNHDA, CDR2 SQIVND, per germline (reference sequence). The CDR3 covers 12 residues. Deletions cut 5 bases from V and 4 bases from J, with 8 bases between. The sample was PBMCs. The chain is built from TRBV19 and TRBJ1-2; D not certain. This clonotype was sampled from a woman in her forties or fifties in good health and CMV-seropositive. CDR3 region: CASSPQTYGYTF. The CDR3 nucleotides are TGTGCCAGTAGTCCACAGACCTATGGCTACACCTTC.